This is a list of T cell receptor beta chains from one sample in a study of blood T cell repertoires in COVID-19. Clones were sequenced by immunoSEQ multiplex PCR, and TCRdb holds only the in-frame ones, with some missing. The sample includes more than 300,000 clones, around nine tenths of them seen just once. Sequences were obtained from PBMCs or T cells enriched from blood (not recorded which). These receptors originate from a woman aged 18-29 years who had recovered from COVID-19. CDR3s include the opening cysteine and the closing phenylalanine or tryptophan. D genes are given only for firm matches. Part of the rows lack a size; the others show once, few, many or a class for expanded clones.

D	V	size	J	DNA	CDR3
TRBD1	TRBV27	.	TRBJ2-1	TGTGCCAGCAGTTTATCCCAGGACAGGGGGTACAATGAGCAGTTCTTC	CASSLSQDRGYNEQFF
.	TRBV6-4	.	TRBJ1-1	TGTGCCAGCAGTCCAACCGACTCCAGGAACACTGAAGCTTTCTTT	CASSPTDSRNTEAFF
.	TRBV4-1	.	TRBJ1-2	TGCGCCAGCAGCCAAGTAGAGGGGACTGACTATGGCTACACCTTC	CASSQVEGTDYGYTF
TRBD1	TRBV6-2/TRBV6-3	.	TRBJ2-2	TGTGCCAGCAGTTACTCGAGGGGGATCAGGGGGCCGAACACCGGGGAGCTGTTTTTT	CASSYSRGIRGPNTGELFF
TRBD1	TRBV19	.	TRBJ1-2	TGTGCCAGTAGTAAGGACAGGGAGCCCCGTGGCTACACCTTC	CASSKDREPRGYTF
.	TRBV4-3	few	TRBJ1-2	TGCGCCAGCAGCCAAGACAGGGTGGGCTATGGCTACACCTTC	CASSQDRVGYGYTF
.	TRBV29-1	.	TRBJ1-1	TGCAGCCACCGCGGGGCGGGAACTGAAGCTTTCTTT	CSHRGAGTEAFF
TRBD1	TRBV19	.	TRBJ1-1	TGTGCCAGTAGAGACAGGGGCCGGAACACTGAAGCTTTCTTT	CASRDRGRNTEAFF
.	TRBV6-1	.	TRBJ1-5	TGTGCCAGCAGTGAAACCGGGAGCAATCAGCCCCAGCATTTT	CASSETGSNQPQHF
TRBD1	TRBV30	.	TRBJ2-7	TGTGCCTGGAGTGTAGGGACAGGGGGCGAATACGAGCAGTACTTC	CAWSVGTGGEYEQYF
TRBD1	TRBV27	.	TRBJ2-6	TGTGCCAGCAGTTGGGGGCGGACAGGGGAGGGCTGGGCCAACGTCCTGACTTTC	CASSWGRTGEGWANVLTF
.	TRBV5-1	.	TRBJ1-2	TGCGCCAGCAGCGCGGTCGACGGGGACTATGGCTACACCTTC	CASSAVDGDYGYTF
TRBD1	TRBV7-2	.	TRBJ1-2	TGTGCCAGCAGCTTAGTGCAGTCGGACAGGGACGGCTACACCTTC	CASSLVQSDRDGYTF
TRBD1	TRBV19	.	TRBJ1-5	TGTGCCAGTAGTATCCGCTTGACAGGGGGCGCGGTCGGTGTTCAGCAGCCCCAGCATTTT	CASSIRLTGGAVGVQQPQHF
.	TRBV5-1	.	TRBJ1-1	TGCGCCAGCAGCTTTAAACTTGGCACTGAAGCTTTCTTT	CASSFKLGTEAFF
TRBD1	TRBV6-6	.	TRBJ1-6	TGTGCCAGCAGTTCGGCCTCGGGGACAGGGGGGTCACCCCTCCACTTT	CASSSASGTGGSPLHF
.	TRBV7-9	.	TRBJ1-1	TGTGCCAGCAGCCCCCGGACCGGGAGATCCTTCTTT	CASSPRTGRSFF
TRBD1	TRBV18	few	TRBJ1-1	TGTGCCAGCTCACCCGGGACAGTGAACACTGAAGCTTTCTTT	CASSPGTVNTEAFF
.	TRBV5-1	.	TRBJ1-6	TGCGCCAGCAGCTTCACAGCCACATCCCTCTCCTATAATTCACCCCTCCACTTT	CASSFTATSLSYNSPLHF
.	TRBV4-3	.	TRBJ2-7	TGCGCCAGCAGCCCCGACAGGAGCTCCTACGAGCAGTACTTC	CASSPDRSSYEQYF
TRBD1	TRBV2	.	TRBJ1-1	TGTGCCAGCACTCCTACCCCCACAGGGGGCCGTGGGACTGAAGCTTTCTTT	CASTPTPTGGRGTEAFF
.	TRBV7-6	.	TRBJ2-7	TGTGCCAGCAGCTCCGAGGGGACTTACGAGCAGTACTTC	CASSSEGTYEQYF
.	TRBV6-5	.	TRBJ2-1	TGTGCCAGCAGTCACCAACCTCAGACAGACGAGCAGTTCTTC	CASSHQPQTDEQFF
.	TRBV5-1	few	TRBJ2-7	TGCGCCAGCAGCTTGGGGCAGAACTACGAGCAGTACTTC	CASSLGQNYEQYF
TRBD2	TRBV5-1	.	TRBJ2-1	TGCGCCAGCAGGGGAGCGGGGCTCTTGAATGAGCAGTTCTTC	CASRGAGLLNEQFF
.	TRBV21-1	.	TRBJ1-5	TGTGCCAGCAGCAGCGGGACGGCGTATAGCAATCAGCCCCAGCATTTT	CASSSGTAYSNQPQHF
.	TRBV19	few	TRBJ2-2	TGTGCCAGTAGTACGCCTGATCGGGACACCGGGGAGCTGTTTTTT	CASSTPDRDTGELFF
TRBD2	TRBV7-2	.	TRBJ2-5	TGTGCCAGCAGCTCCCCCGGGACTAAGGGGGAGACCCAGTACTTC	CASSSPGTKGETQYF
.	TRBV30	.	TRBJ2-1	TGTGCCTGGGATAAGACAGAAGGGTGGCCGGAACCGTTCTTC	CAWDKTEGWPEPFF
.	TRBV15	.	TRBJ1-5	TGTGCCACCAGCAGAGGCGGATTCAATCAGCCCCAGCATTTT	CATSRGGFNQPQHF
TRBD1	TRBV4-2	.	TRBJ1-1	TGTGCCAGCAGCCAAGGACAGGGGGCGAATACTGAAGCTTTCTTT	CASSQGQGANTEAFF
.	TRBV24-1	once	TRBJ1-5	TGTGCCACCAGTGCAGGGTTCAATCAGCCCCAGCATTTT	CATSAGFNQPQHF
.	TRBV7-9	.	TRBJ2-1	TGTGCCAGCAGCTTACCTGAGTACAATGAGCAGTTCTTC	CASSLPEYNEQFF
TRBD2	TRBV6-5	.	TRBJ2-5	TGTGCCAGCAGCGTCACGCCGGGGGGGCAAGAGACCCAGTACTTC	CASSVTPGGQETQYF
TRBD1	TRBV25-1	.	TRBJ2-7	TGTGCCAGCAGTATCCTGGACAGGGACTCCTACGAGCAGTACTTC	CASSILDRDSYEQYF
.	TRBV5-4	.	TRBJ2-7	TGTGCCATCCGCCATAAACGGGGGAAAACCTTCGAGCAGTACTTC	CAIRHKRGKTFEQYF
TRBD1	TRBV29-1	.	TRBJ1-2	TGCAGCGTAGAGGGGACAGATGGCTACACCTTC	CSVEGTDGYTF
TRBD2	TRBV5-1	once	TRBJ2-1	TGCGCCAGCAGCTTGGTACTAGCGGGGGGCCGCCCAGATAACAATGAGCAGTTCTTC	CASSLVLAGGRPDNNEQFF
.	TRBV5-1	.	TRBJ1-2	TGCGCCAGCAGCTCAGCAGGGTCTCATGGCTACACCTTC	CASSSAGSHGYTF
TRBD2	TRBV6-2/TRBV6-3	few	TRBJ2-1	TGTGCCAGCAGTTACGTGCTGACTAGCGGAGACTACAATGAGCAGTTCTTC	CASSYVLTSGDYNEQFF
.	TRBV29-1	.	TRBJ1-5	TGCAGCGTTGAAGGGGCGCCCAATCAGCCCCAGCATTTT	CSVEGAPNQPQHF
.	TRBV29-1	.	TRBJ2-5	TGCAGCGCCGGGCGCGGGGAGACCCAGTACTTC	CSAGRGETQYF
TRBD2	TRBV5-1	.	TRBJ2-1	TGCGCCAGCAGCGGCGGACTAGCGGGAACCTACAATGAGCAGTTCTTC	CASSGGLAGTYNEQFF
.	TRBV5-4	.	TRBJ1-1	TGTGCCAGCAGCTTGGGTACAGGCGGGAACACTGAAGCTTTCTTT	CASSLGTGGNTEAFF
TRBD1	TRBV20-1	.	TRBJ2-7	TGCAGTGCTAGTAATGGGGGACAGGGTAAGGCCTACGAGCAGTACTTC	CSASNGGQGKAYEQYF